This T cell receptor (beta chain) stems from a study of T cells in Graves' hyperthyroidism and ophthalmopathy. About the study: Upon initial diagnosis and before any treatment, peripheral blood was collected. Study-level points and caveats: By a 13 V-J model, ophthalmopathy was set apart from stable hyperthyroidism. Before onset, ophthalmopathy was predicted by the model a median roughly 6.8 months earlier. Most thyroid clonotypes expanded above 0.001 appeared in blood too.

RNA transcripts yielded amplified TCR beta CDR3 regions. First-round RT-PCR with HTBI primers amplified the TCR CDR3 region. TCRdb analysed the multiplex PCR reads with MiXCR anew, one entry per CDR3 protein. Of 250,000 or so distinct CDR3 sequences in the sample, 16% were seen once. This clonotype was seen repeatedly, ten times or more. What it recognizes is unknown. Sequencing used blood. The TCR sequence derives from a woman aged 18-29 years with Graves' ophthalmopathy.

The CDR3 sequence is CASSQPDRGANTEAFF. Here the CDR3 DNA reads TGCGCCAGCAGCCAACCGGACCGGGGCGCGAACACTGAAGCTTTCTTT. This chain uses TRBV4-1 with TRBJ1-1; D is possibly TRBD1 (5 bases). The V gene's germline CDR1 is MGHRA and CDR2 YSYEKL. The CDR3 has 16 residues. Trimming cost V 2 bases and J 1 base, with 14 bases left between them.